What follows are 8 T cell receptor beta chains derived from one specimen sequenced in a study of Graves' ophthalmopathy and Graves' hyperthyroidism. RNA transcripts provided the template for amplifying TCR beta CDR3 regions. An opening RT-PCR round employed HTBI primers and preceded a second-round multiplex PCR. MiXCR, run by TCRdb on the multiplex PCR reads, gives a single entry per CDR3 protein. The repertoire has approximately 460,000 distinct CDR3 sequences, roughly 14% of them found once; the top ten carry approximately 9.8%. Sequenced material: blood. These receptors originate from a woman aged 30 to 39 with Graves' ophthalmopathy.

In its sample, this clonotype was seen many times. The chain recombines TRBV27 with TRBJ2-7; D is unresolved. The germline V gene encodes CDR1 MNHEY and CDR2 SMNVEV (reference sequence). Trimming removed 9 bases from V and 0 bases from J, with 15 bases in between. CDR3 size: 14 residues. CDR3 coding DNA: TGTGCCAGTGCCCCGGGCCTCAGCTCCTACGAGCAGTACTTC. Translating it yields CASAPGLSSYEQYF.

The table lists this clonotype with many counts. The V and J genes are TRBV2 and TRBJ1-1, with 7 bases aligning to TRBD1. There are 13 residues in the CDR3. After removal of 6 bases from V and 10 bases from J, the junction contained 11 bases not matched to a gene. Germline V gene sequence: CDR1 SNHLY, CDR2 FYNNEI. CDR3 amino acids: CASRIQGRELAFF. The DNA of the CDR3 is TGTGCCAGCAGAATACAGGGGCGCGAGTTAGCTTTCTTT.

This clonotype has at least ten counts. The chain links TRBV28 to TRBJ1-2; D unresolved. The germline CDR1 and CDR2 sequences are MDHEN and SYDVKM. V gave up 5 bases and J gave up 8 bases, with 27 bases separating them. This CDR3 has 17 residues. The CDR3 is CASSPPTDFVPLRGYTF. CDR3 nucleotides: TGTGCCAGCAGTCCGCCGACCGACTTTGTTCCCTTGAGAGGCTACACCTTC.

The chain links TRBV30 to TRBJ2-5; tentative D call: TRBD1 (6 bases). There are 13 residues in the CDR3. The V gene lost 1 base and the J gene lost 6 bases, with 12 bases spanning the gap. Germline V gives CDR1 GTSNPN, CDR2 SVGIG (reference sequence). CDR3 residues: CAWSGGQMKTQYF. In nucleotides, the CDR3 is TGTGCCTGGAGTGGGGGGCAGATGAAGACCCAGTACTTC.

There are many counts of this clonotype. CDR3 residues: CASSQVLEGFDYGYTF. DNA for the CDR3: TGTGCCAGCAGCCAAGTTTTGGAGGGCTTCGACTATGGCTACACCTTC. V and J are TRBV4-2 and TRBJ1-2, with D uncertain. Between the trimmed V and J ends, which lost 1 base and 3 bases, there was a span of 15 bases. CDR3 length equals 16 residues. Germline CDR1 reads LGHNA; CDR2 reads YNFKEQ.

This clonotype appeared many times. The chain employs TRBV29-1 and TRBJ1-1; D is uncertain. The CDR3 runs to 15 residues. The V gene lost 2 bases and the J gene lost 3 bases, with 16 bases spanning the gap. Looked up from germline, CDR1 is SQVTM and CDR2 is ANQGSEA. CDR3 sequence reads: CSVESLTALDTEAFF. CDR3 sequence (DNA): TGCAGCGTTGAATCCCTAACAGCGCTGGACACTGAAGCTTTCTTT.

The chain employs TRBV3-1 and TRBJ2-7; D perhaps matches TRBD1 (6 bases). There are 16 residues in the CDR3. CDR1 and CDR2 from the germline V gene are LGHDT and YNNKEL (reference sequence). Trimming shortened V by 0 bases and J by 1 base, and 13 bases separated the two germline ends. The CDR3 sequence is CASSQDGAGDSYEQYF. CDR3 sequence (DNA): TGTGCCAGCAGCCAAGATGGGGCAGGGGATTCCTACGAGCAGTACTTC.

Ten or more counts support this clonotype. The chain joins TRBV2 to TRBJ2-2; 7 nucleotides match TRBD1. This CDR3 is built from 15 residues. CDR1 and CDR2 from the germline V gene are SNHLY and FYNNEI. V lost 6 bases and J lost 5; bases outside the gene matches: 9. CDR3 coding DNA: TGTGCCAGCAGACCTGACAGGGTTGGGACCGGGGAGCTGTTTTTT. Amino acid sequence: CASRPDRVGTGELFF.